The present T cell receptor beta chain was sequenced within a study of T-cell reconstitution after alpha-beta-depleted transplantation in children (TCRdb year 2016). Looking at the study overall: Using TCR repertoire profiling, the study quantitatively followed how T-cell immune reconstitution unfolded in children after TCRalphabeta/CD19-depleted allogeneic hematopoietic cell transplantation.

The germline V gene (reference sequence) supplies CDR1 DFQATT and CDR2 SNEGSKA. The CDR3 covers 10 residues, taking in both the cysteine and the phenylalanine. The kept DNA is CDR3 alone, 30 bases in frame from the first base. V was cut back by 8 bases and J by 6 bases, leaving a gap of 9 bases between them. Receptors were amplified or captured by PCR. The instrument given in TCRdb is Illumina HiSeq 2500. TCR library preparation used molecular barcoding, with unique molecular identifiers applied to normalize quantification of the TCRbeta repertoire. The public reads were reprocessed in TCRdb via fastp at Q25 and MiXCR, keeping in-frame beta chains. Records with the same CDR3 protein are collapsed into one entry carrying the most frequent genes and DNA. This sample gives 90,000 to 130,000 distinct CDR3 sequences in total; 10% of them show up just once. Roughly a third of the sample comes from the top ten.

In light of the paper, this sample's treatment or condition label describes: allogeneic hematopoietic cell transplantation with graft depleted of TCRalphabeta T cells and CD19 B cells. The children who served as transplant recipients had been given grafts of TCRalphabeta/CD19-depleted allogeneic hematopoietic cells. Here is what the overall study found, with its caveats: The apparently early recovery of alphabetaT-cell counts about two months after transplant reportedly depended on only several hundred rapidly expanded clones that came from non-depleted graft cells. In some patients, the high TCRbeta diversity seen at day 60 was put down to recipient T cells and intrathymic progenitors that had survived conditioning. Over the following months the frequencies of hyperexpanded clones went down, and after one year T-cell counts and TCRbeta diversity were mostly credited to newly produced T cells.

This clonotype was found a few times. This clone's antigen is unknown. Within one base of it there is no much larger clone, and no base qualities were kept. The origin of this receptor is a boy aged 2 to 10 with acute lymphoblastic leukemia, due to receive a stem cell transplant. The rearrangement joined TRBV20-1 to TRBJ2-3; confidence is insufficient to name the D gene. The sample consisted of PBMCs, taken before TCRalphabeta/CD19-depleted stem cell transplant. The DNA sequence follows: TGCAGTCCCGACGCGGATACGCAGTATTTT. This yields the protein CSPDADTQYF.